This T cell receptor (beta chain) was captured in a study of cytomegalovirus exposure and HLA in healthy donors. This CDR3 region has 16 residues. Per germline, CDR1 SGHRS and CDR2 YFSETQ. V gave up 3 bases and J gave up 0 bases; unmatched junction bases: 2. This clone turned up a few times. The PCR made use of 60 Vbeta and 13 Jbeta primers. This table comes from immunoSEQ multiplex PCR, and its TCRdb copy is limited to in-frame clones, with some not included. The sample lists more than 110,000 clones, 70% occurring once. V and J are TRBV5-1 and TRBJ2-7, with TRBD2 matching 14 bases. The sequencing sample was made of PBMCs. The receptor's source is a woman aged 55-69 years in good health and CMV-seropositive. Written as DNA, the CDR3 is TGCGCCAGCAGCTCCGGACTAGCGGGAGGCTCCTACGAGCAGTACTTC. Translating gives CASSSGLAGGSYEQYF. Combining the CDR3 with reference TRBV5-1 and TRBJ2-7 gives the whole variable domain KAGVTQTPRYLIKTRGQQVTLSCSPISGHRSVSWYQQTPGQGLQFLFEYFSETQRNKGNFPGRFSGRQFSNSRSEMNVSTLELGDSALYLCASSSGLAGGSYEQYFGPGTRLTVT.